The present TCR beta chain was sequenced within a study of CD8+CD57+ T cells in acquired aplastic anemia. Study-wide background: 3 to 4 ug was the average amount of DNA from sorted CD4+ and CD8+ cells. Researchers reported that healthy donors averaged roughly 10 million reads for CD4+ cells.

Remarks on this clonotype: What it binds is not known. A read error may account for a junction end that differs from germline.

General study findings and limits: Between the patient and control groups, CD8+ Simpson's diversity did not differ significantly. Comparison of patients with controls identified around 30 shared CD8+ CDR3 sequences.

Germline V lookup: CDR1 LNHDA, CDR2 SQIVND (reference sequence). This CDR3 is 16 amino acids long. TCR beta VDJ and CDR3 were profiled, and genomic DNA was the template. TCRdb analysed the reads with MiXCR anew, one entry per CDR3 protein. The repertoire has about 42,000 distinct CDR3 sequences, around 63% of them found once; the top ten carry around a quarter. Sequences were obtained from sorted CD4+, CD8+, or CD8+CD57+ T cells (not recorded which) from PBMCs. The chain has TRBV19 and TRBJ1-2; 8 nucleotides align to TRBD1. This TCR came from a human donor in good health, serving as a control. The CDR3 here is CPSSIAPTGEENGYTF. Written as DNA, the CDR3 is TGCCCCAGTAGTATAGCCCCGACAGGGGAGGAGAATGGCTACACCTTC.